A selection of T cell receptor beta chains follows, all from one sample in a study of cytomegalovirus exposure and HLA in healthy donors. Sequencing used immunoSEQ multiplex PCR; TCRdb keeps in-frame clones, though not all of them. The table lists approximately 140,000 clones, approximately 84% of them singletons. The sequenced material came from PBMCs. The receptors originated from a woman aged 25 to 45 in good health and CMV-seronegative. Both conserved end residues are part of each CDR3. D genes are given only for firm matches. Clone sizes are given selectively: once, few, many, or a class where the clone is expanded.

. | TRBD1 | TRBJ2-7 | TRBV7-6 | TGTGCCAGCAGCCCAAGGACAGGATACGAGCAGTACTTC | CASSPRTGYEQYF
. | TRBD1 | TRBJ1-1 | TRBV18 | TGTGCCAGCTCACCCGGGACAGGGCTGACTGAAGCTTTCTTT | CASSPGTGLTEAFF
. | . | TRBJ1-5 | TRBV28 | TGTGCCATCCTAAAACAGGGCGGTTCTTCGGCCCAGCATTTT | CAILKQGGSSAQHF
. | TRBD1 | TRBJ1-4 | TRBV19 | TGTGCCAGTAGTACGAAGGACAGGGGATGGGATAATGAAAAACTGTTTTTT | CASSTKDRGWDNEKLFF
. | . | TRBJ1-3 | TRBV5-1 | TGCGCCAGCAGCTTGGCTCAGGGAAAAGGAGGAAACACCATATATTTT | CASSLAQGKGGNTIYF
. | TRBD1 | TRBJ1-5 | TRBV2 | TGTGCCAGCGCGGGACAGTTGAAGGGCAGCAATCAGCCCCAGCATTTT | CASAGQLKGSNQPQHF
. | . | TRBJ2-3 | TRBV5-6 | TGTGCCAGCAGCTTGATAGAGACAGATACGCAGTATTTT | CASSLIETDTQYF
. | TRBD1 | TRBJ2-7 | TRBV18 | TGTGCCAGCTCACCACGACAGGGGGACTACGAGCAGTACTTC | CASSPRQGDYEQYF
. | TRBD1 | TRBJ1-3 | TRBV6-1 | TGTGCCAGCAGTGAGACGCAGGGGGTCGGAAACACCATATATTTT | CASSETQGVGNTIYF
. | TRBD2 | TRBJ2-1 | TRBV27 | TGTGCCAGCAGAACGGGACTAGCGGGGGGCAGGCAGTTCTTC | CASRTGLAGGRQFF
. | TRBD1 | TRBJ2-5 | TRBV27 | TGTGCCAGCAGTTCGTGGGACAGAGGGACGACCCAGTACTTC | CASSSWDRGTTQYF
. | TRBD1 | TRBJ1-2 | TRBV7-2 | TGTGCCAGCAGCTTAGATAGGACAGGTTCCTATGGCTACACCTTC | CASSLDRTGSYGYTF
. | . | TRBJ1-4 | TRBV7-2 | TGTGCCAGCAGCTTAGACCCACAGGGAATTAATGAAAAACTGTTTTTT | CASSLDPQGINEKLFF
. | TRBD1 | TRBJ2-1 | TRBV29-1 | TGCAGCTCACAGGGGGATGAGCAGTTCTTC | CSSQGDEQFF
. | TRBD1 | TRBJ1-1 | TRBV7-9 | TGTGCCAGCAGCTTCGGACAGGGAACTGAAGCTTTCTTT | CASSFGQGTEAFF
few | . | TRBJ1-1 | TRBV27 | TGTGCCAGCAGTTTTAGATACGATACTGAAGCTTTCTTT | CASSFRYDTEAFF
. | . | TRBJ1-2 | TRBV6-5 | TGTGCCAGCAGTTATTCCATACAGGTACTCGATGGCTACACCTTC | CASSYSIQVLDGYTF
. | TRBD2 | TRBJ2-2 | TRBV19 | TGTGCCAGTAACCCCCGAGGGGTAGCGGGGGGGAGGAACACCGGGGAGCTGTTTTTT | CASNPRGVAGGRNTGELFF
few | TRBD1 | TRBJ1-5 | TRBV5-1 | TGCGCCAGCAGCGCGGGGGACAGGGGAGGCAATCAGCCCCAGCATTTT | CASSAGDRGGNQPQHF
. | . | TRBJ1-5 | TRBV4-2 | TGTGCCAGCAGCTTAGACCCGACTCCACAGGCTAATCAGCCCCAGCATTTT | CASSLDPTPQANQPQHF
. | . | TRBJ1-2 | TRBV7-8 | TGTGCCAGCAGCCCTGGCAGGGGAGTCTATGGCTACACCTTC | CASSPGRGVYGYTF
. | . | TRBJ2-3 | TRBV9 | TGTGCCAGCAGCGTAGAGATCCGGGGGGATACGCAGTATTTT | CASSVEIRGDTQYF
. | . | TRBJ2-6 | TRBV30 | TGTGCCTGGAGTGTACGTAGACAAAACTCTGGGGCCAACGTCCTGACTTTC | CAWSVRRQNSGANVLTF
once | TRBD2 | TRBJ2-3 | TRBV5-1 | TGCGCCAGCAGCGGGACGGGGGGGGCAGATACGCAGTATTTT | CASSGTGGADTQYF
. | . | TRBJ2-2 | TRBV7-9 | TGTGCCAGCAACCCAGGGATGTGGGGGGAGCTGTTTTTT | CASNPGMWGELFF
. | . | TRBJ1-1 | TRBV29-1 | TGCAGCGTTGAGGGGCCCACTGAAGCTTTCTTT | CSVEGPTEAFF
. | . | TRBJ1-6 | TRBV10-2 | TGCGCCAGCAGTGAGAACAGGTCCGGGAGTTCACCCCTCCACTTT | CASSENRSGSSPLHF
. | TRBD2 | TRBJ2-1 | TRBV19 | TGTGCCAGTATCGGGACTAGTGGGAACAATGAGCAGTTCTTC | CASIGTSGNNEQFF
. | . | TRBJ1-2 | TRBV21-1 | TGTGCCAGCAGCCAGGGCAGGGGGGACGACTATGGCTACACCTTC | CASSQGRGDDYGYTF
. | TRBD1 | TRBJ2-7 | TRBV15 | TGTGCCACCAGCAGAGATCCAGGGGGCGCCTACGAGCAGTACTTC | CATSRDPGGAYEQYF
. | . | TRBJ1-1 | TRBV29-1 | TGCAGCGTCCCTTGGGGGGGCACTGAAGCTTTCTTT | CSVPWGGTEAFF
. | TRBD1 | TRBJ1-2 | TRBV25-1 | TGTGCCAGCAGTGAATCGACAGGGTGGTATGGCTACACCTTC | CASSESTGWYGYTF
. | TRBD2 | TRBJ2-7 | TRBV19 | TGTGCCAGTAGTCCCACTAGCGTCCAAACTGGGGACGAGCAGTACTTC | CASSPTSVQTGDEQYF
. | . | TRBJ1-2 | TRBV29-1 | TGCAGCGTACGAGCAGCGGAAAGGGATGGCTACACCTTC | CSVRAAERDGYTF
. | . | TRBJ2-7 | TRBV7-8 | TGTGCCAGCAGCTTTAAGGGGTCGGCCGTTCTTTACGAGCAGTACTTC | CASSFKGSAVLYEQYF
. | . | TRBJ2-5 | TRBV5-1 | TGCGCCAGCAGCCGCTTGGCGGGGAGCCAAGAGACCCAGTACTTC | CASSRLAGSQETQYF
. | TRBD1 | TRBJ1-5 | TRBV10-3 | TGTGCCACTACCCAGGGGGGTAGCAATCAGCCCCAGCATTTT | CATTQGGSNQPQHF
. | . | TRBJ2-1 | TRBV9 | TGTGCCAGCAGCGCCATCGGACAGACCAATGAGCAGTTCTTC | CASSAIGQTNEQFF
. | . | TRBJ1-2 | TRBV2 | TGTGCCAGCAGTCGGGACTTCTCGGGTGGCTACACCTTC | CASSRDFSGGYTF
. | . | TRBJ2-3 | TRBV9 | TGTGCCAGCAGCGGTGGGACGAGGGGGGGCGATACGCAGTATTTT | CASSGGTRGGDTQYF
. | TRBD1 | TRBJ2-2 | TRBV7-6 | TGTGCCAGCAGCTTAACGGACAGGGGTATTACCGGGGAGCTGTTTTTT | CASSLTDRGITGELFF
. | TRBD1 | TRBJ1-3 | TRBV30 | TGTGCCTGGTGGACAGGGAACACTGGAAACACCATATATTTT | CAWWTGNTGNTIYF
. | TRBD1 | TRBJ1-2 | TRBV5-5 | TGTGCCAGCAGTCCGCCCGGACAGGGAGCAAGCGGCTACACCTTC | CASSPPGQGASGYTF
. | . | TRBJ2-6 | TRBV7-3 | TGTGCCAGCAGCTTAAGCTCAGGGGGGTCTGGGGCCAACGTCCTGACTTTC | CASSLSSGGSGANVLTF
. | TRBD2 | TRBJ2-3 | TRBV9 | TGTGCCAGCAGCGCCCTCAGGCGGGGGGGCCCAGATACGCAGTATTTT | CASSALRRGGPDTQYF
once | TRBD2 | TRBJ2-3 | TRBV13 | TGTGCCAGCAGCCCCCGGGACTACAAAATTCCCACCCGCACAGATACGCAGTATTTT | CASSPRDYKIPTRTDTQYF
. | . | TRBJ1-2 | TRBV5-6 | TGTGCCAGCAGACCTGGACCGGGACATTCCTATCTGACGTATGGCTACACCTTC | CASRPGPGHSYLTYGYTF
. | . | TRBJ2-2 | TRBV27 | TGTGCCAGCTCCTATAGTTGGACCGGGGAGCTGTTTTTT | CASSYSWTGELFF
. | TRBD1 | TRBJ1-1 | TRBV27 | TGTGCCAGCAGTTTAGGACAGGGGGTGGCGAACACTGAAGCTTTCTTT | CASSLGQGVANTEAFF
. | . | TRBJ2-7 | TRBV28 | TGTGCCAGCATCCCCCAGGGGTCTACCTACGAGCAGTACTTC | CASIPQGSTYEQYF
. | TRBD2 | TRBJ2-1 | TRBV6-5 | TGTGCCAGCAGTACCGGGACTAGTTTGTCCAATGAGCAGTTCTTC | CASSTGTSLSNEQFF
. | TRBD2 | TRBJ2-3 | TRBV29-1 | TGCAGCGTTGAAGGGCTAGCGGGGGAAGATACGCAGTATTTT | CSVEGLAGEDTQYF
. | TRBD2 | TRBJ2-5 | TRBV10-3 | TGTGCCGTCTCTCCCGGGACTAGCGGGGGGGCCGGGGAGACCCAGTACTTC | CAVSPGTSGGAGETQYF
. | . | TRBJ1-3 | TRBV9 | TGTGCCAGCAGCGTAGCCAGCTCTGGAAACACCATATATTTT | CASSVASSGNTIYF